This T cell receptor beta chain was obtained from a study of OX40 agonist ivuxolimab in advanced cancers. Overall study findings and caveats: The CD4+ and CD8+ T cells in the blood had expanded clonally by week 6 at 0.1 to 3.0 mg/kg. In a subset of nonresponders, normalized T-cell clonal expansion was also low.

Generated by immunoSEQ multiplex PCR, the TCRdb table keeps only in-frame clones and is missing some. The repertoire holds about 67,000 clones, 70% to 90% seen once, with 2% in the top ten. Unmatched junction bases numbered 4, after V lost 2 bases and J lost 4 bases. Germline V lookup: CDR1 SEHNR, CDR2 FQNEAQ (reference sequence). The CDR3 contains 16 residues. Regarding this clone: Its target is not known.

V usage is TRBV7-9 and J usage is TRBJ1-4; 10 bases are a match to TRBD1. The material was CD4+ or CD8+ T cells sorted from blood, obtained in a trial of the OX40 agonist ivuxolimab. The clonotype was recovered from an adult with an advanced solid tumor such as melanoma, head and neck, liver or kidney cancer. CDR3 sequence: CASSLLWDRGNEKLFF. Written as DNA, the CDR3 is TGTGCCAGCAGCTTACTTTGGGACAGGGGTAATGAAAAACTGTTTTTT.